This T cell receptor (beta chain) was captured in a study of T cell changes during pregnancy in multiple sclerosis. Generated by immunoSEQ multiplex PCR, the TCRdb table keeps only in-frame clones and is missing some. The data contain roughly 89,000 clones, 85% to 95% of them seen just once; the ten biggest clones take up about 3.9%. The junction had 8 bases not matched to a gene; V was cut back by 2 bases and J by 2 bases. The CDR3 covers 16 residues. Germline V CDR1 and CDR2: SGHVS, FQNEAQ. The chain carries TRBV7-8 and TRBJ1-2; 7 nucleotides match TRBD1. The origin of this receptor is a female donor with multiple sclerosis, enrolled in a pregnancy study. Sequences were derived from peripheral blood, sampled in the first trimester of pregnancy. This chain's CDR3 is CASSLFRQGGNYGYTF. As DNA, the CDR3 is TGTGCCAGCAGCTTATTTCGGCAGGGGGGAAACTATGGCTACACCTTC.